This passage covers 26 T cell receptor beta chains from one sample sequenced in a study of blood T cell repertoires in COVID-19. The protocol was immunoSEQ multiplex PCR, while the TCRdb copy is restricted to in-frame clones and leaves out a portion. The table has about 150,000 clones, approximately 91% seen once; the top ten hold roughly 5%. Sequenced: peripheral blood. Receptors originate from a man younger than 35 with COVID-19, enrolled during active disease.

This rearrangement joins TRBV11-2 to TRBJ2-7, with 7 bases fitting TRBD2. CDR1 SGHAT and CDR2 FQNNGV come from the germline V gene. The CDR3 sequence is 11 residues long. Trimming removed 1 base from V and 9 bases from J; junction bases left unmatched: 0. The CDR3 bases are TGTGCCAGCAGCTTAGCGGGGGGGCAGTACTTC. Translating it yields CASSLAGGQYF.

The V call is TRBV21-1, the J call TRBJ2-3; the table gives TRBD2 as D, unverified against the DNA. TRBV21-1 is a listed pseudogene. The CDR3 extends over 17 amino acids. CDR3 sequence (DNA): TGTGCCAGCAGCAAAGGTGGGGAGGGACGCAGCACAGATACGCAGTATTTT. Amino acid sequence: CASSKGGEGRSTDTQYF.

DNA for the CDR3: TGTGCCAGTAGTACCGGGACAGGCCCGGCGGATGAGCAGTTCTTC. Its protein product is CASSTGTGPADEQFF. The chain couples TRBV19 to TRBJ2-1, with 8 bases aligning to TRBD1. The ends lost 4 bases at V and 8 bases at J; junction bases unmatched: 10. Germline V gene lookup returns CDR1 LNHDA and CDR2 SQIVND (reference sequence). CDR3 length: 15 residues. Combining the CDR3 with reference TRBV19 and TRBJ2-1 gives the whole variable domain DGGITQSPKYLFRKEGQNVTLSCEQNLNHDAMYWYRQDPGQGLRLIYYSQIVNDFQKGDIAEGYSVSREKKESFPLTVTSAQKNPTAFYLCASSTGTGPADEQFFGPGTRLTVL.

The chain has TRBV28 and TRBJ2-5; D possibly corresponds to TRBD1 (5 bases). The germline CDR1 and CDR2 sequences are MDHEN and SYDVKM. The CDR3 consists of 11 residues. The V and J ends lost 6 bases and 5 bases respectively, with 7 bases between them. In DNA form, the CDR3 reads TGTGCCAGCAGGGGGCCCGAGACCCAGTACTTC. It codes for CASRGPETQYF.

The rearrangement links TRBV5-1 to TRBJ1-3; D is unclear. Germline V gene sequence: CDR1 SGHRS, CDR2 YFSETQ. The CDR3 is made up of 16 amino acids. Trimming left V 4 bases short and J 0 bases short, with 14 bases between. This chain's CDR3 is CASSPSGFGSGNTIYF. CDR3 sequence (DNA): TGCGCCAGCAGCCCCAGCGGATTTGGCTCTGGAAACACCATATATTTT.

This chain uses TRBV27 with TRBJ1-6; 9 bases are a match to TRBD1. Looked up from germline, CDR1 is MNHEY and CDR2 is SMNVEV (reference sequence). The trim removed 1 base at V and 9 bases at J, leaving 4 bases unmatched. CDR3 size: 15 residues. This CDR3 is CASSLWGQGGSPLHF. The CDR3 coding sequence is TGTGCCAGCAGTTTATGGGGACAGGGAGGTTCACCCCTCCACTTT.

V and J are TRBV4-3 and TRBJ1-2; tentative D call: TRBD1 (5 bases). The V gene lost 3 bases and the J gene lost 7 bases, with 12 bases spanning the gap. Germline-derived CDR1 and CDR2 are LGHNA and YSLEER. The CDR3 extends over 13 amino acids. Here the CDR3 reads CASSHGGVLGYTF. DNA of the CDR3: TGCGCCAGCAGCCATGGGGGGGTACTTGGCTACACCTTC.

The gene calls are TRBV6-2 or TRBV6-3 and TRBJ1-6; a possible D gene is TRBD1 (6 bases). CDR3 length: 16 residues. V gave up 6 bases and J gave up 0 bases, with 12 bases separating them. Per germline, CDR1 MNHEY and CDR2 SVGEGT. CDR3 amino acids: CASSIGQSSYNSPLHF. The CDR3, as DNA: TGTGCCAGCAGCATCGGACAGAGCTCCTATAATTCACCCCTCCACTTT.

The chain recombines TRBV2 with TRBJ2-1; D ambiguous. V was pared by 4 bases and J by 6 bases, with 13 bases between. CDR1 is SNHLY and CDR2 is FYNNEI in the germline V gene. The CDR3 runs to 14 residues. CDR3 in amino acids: CASSVTEAFNEQFF. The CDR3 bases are TGTGCCAGCAGTGTAACCGAAGCATTCAATGAGCAGTTCTTC.

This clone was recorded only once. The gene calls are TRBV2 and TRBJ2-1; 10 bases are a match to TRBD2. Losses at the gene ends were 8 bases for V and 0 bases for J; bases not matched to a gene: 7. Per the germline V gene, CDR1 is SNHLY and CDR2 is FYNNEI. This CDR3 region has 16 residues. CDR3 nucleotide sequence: TGTGCCAGCCGAGCTCGGACTAGCGGCTCCTACAATGAGCAGTTCTTC. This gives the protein CASRARTSGSYNEQFF.

The CDR3 here is CASSQGRAAGELFF. The CDR3, as DNA: TGTGCCAGCAGTCAGGGGCGGGCAGCCGGGGAGCTGTTTTTT. The chain employs TRBV2 and TRBJ2-2, with a possible D match to TRBD1 (6 bases). The germline V gene has CDR1 SNHLY and CDR2 FYNNEI. This CDR3 is 14 amino acids long. Trimming shortened V by 5 bases and J by 6 bases, and 13 bases separated the two germline ends.

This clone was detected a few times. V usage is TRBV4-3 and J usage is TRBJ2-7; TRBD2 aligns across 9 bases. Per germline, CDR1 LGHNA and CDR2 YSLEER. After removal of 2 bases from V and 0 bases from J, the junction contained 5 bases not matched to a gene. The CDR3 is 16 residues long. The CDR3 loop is CASSQHLAGSSYEQYF. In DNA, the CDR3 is TGCGCCAGCAGCCAACATCTAGCGGGGAGCTCCTACGAGCAGTACTTC.

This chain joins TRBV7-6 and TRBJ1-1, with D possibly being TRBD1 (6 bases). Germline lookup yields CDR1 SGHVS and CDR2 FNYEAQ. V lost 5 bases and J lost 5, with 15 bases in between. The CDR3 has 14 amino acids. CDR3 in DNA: TGTGCCAGCAGCCTAGGGGGAGGGATGACTGAAGCTTTCTTT. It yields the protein CASSLGGGMTEAFF.

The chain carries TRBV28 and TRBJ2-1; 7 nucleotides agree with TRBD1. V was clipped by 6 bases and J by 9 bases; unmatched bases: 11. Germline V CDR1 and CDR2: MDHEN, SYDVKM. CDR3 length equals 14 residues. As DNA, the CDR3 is TGTGCCAGCAGGCCGCGACAGGGACGGGGTGAGCAGTTCTTC. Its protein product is CASRPRQGRGEQFF.

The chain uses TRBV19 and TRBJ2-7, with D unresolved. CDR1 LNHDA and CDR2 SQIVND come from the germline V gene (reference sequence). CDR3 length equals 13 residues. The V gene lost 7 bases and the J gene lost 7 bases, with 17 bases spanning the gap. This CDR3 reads CASTARSFGEQYF. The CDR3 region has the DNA TGTGCCAGTACCGCCAGGTCCTTTGGGGAGCAGTACTTC.

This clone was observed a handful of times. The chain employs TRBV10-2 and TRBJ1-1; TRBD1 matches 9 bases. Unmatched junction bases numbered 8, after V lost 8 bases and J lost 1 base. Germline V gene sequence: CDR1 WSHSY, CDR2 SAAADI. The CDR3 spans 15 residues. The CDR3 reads CASGTGQFGNTEAFF. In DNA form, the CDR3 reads TGCGCCAGCGGGACAGGGCAATTCGGGAACACTGAAGCTTTCTTT.

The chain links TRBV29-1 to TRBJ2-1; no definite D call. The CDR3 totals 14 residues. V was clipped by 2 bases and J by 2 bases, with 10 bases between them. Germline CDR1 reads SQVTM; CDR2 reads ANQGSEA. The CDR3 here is CSVELAATYNEQFF. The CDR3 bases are TGCAGCGTTGAACTCGCGGCCACCTACAATGAGCAGTTCTTC.

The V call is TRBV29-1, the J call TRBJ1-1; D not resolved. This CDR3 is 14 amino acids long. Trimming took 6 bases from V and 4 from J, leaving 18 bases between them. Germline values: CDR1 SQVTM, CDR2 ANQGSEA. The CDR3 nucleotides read TGCAGCGTACGGCTTTTGTTTGGGCGCACTGAAGCTTTCTTT. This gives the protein CSVRLLFGRTEAFF.

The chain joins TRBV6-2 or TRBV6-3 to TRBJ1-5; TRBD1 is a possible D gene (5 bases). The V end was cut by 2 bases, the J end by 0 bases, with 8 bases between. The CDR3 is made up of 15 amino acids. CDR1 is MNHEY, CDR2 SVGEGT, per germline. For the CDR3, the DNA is TGTGCCAGCAGTTACGGACATAATAGCAATCAGCCCCAGCATTTT. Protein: CASSYGHNSNQPQHF.

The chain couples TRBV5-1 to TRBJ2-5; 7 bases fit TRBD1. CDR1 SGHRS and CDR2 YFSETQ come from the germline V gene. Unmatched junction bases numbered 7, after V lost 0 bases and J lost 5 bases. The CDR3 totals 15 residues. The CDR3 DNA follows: TGCGCCAGCAGCTTGGACGACAGGGCGTGGGAGACCCAGTACTTC. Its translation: CASSLDDRAWETQYF.

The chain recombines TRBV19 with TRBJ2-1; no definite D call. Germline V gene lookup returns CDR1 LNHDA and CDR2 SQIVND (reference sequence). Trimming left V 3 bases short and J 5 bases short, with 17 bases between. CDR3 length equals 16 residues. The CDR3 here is CASSIPLGEIHNEQFF. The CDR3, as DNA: TGTGCCAGTAGTATTCCCCTTGGTGAGATACACAATGAGCAGTTCTTC. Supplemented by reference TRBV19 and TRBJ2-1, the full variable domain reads DGGITQSPKYLFRKEGQNVTLSCEQNLNHDAMYWYRQDPGQGLRLIYYSQIVNDFQKGDIAEGYSVSREKKESFPLTVTSAQKNPTAFYLCASSIPLGEIHNEQFFGPGTRLTVL.

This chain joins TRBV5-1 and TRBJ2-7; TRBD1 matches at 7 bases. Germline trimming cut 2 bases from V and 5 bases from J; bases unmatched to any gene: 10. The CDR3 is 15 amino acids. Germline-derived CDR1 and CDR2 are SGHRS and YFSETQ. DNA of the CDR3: TGCGCCAGCAGCTTCGGACAGGATCATAGAGACGAGCAGTACTTC. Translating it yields CASSFGQDHRDEQYF.

CDR3 sequence reads: CASSRLVITYEQYF. The CDR3 DNA reads TGTGCCAGCAGTAGACTAGTTATAACCTACGAGCAGTACTTC. This chain joins TRBV28 and TRBJ2-7; perhaps TRBD2 as D (6 bases). The CDR3 length is 14 residues. CDR1 MDHEN and CDR2 SYDVKM come from the germline V gene. V lost 5 bases to trimming and J lost 2 bases, with 13 bases between them.

CDR3 nucleotide sequence: TGTGCCAGCAGCTTAGGAGGGACAGGGTCAGGAAACACCATATATTTT. It specifies CASSLGGTGSGNTIYF. The chain joins TRBV7-2 to TRBJ1-3, with 9 positions matching TRBD1. The CDR3 loop spans 16 amino acids. After removal of 1 base from V and 4 bases from J, the junction contained 5 bases not matched to a gene. The germline V gene has CDR1 SGHTA and CDR2 FQGNSA.

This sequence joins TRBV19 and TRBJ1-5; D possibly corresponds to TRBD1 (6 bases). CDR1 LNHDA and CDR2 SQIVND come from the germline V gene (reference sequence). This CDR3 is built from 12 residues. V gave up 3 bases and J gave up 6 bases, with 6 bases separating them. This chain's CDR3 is CASSMGAQPQHF. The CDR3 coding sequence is TGTGCCAGTAGTATGGGGGCTCAGCCCCAGCATTTT.

CDR3 in DNA: TGTGCCACCAGTGGGCAGCGCCCTGGGGAGGAGCAGTTCTTC. Amino acid sequence: CATSGQRPGEEQFF. This rearrangement joins TRBV24-1 to TRBJ2-1, with a possible D match to TRBD2 (5 bases). CDR1 and CDR2 (germline): KGHDR, SFDVKD. This CDR3 is 14 amino acids long. The V gene lost 5 bases and the J gene lost 10 bases, with 17 bases spanning the gap.